One T cell receptor beta chain is described in this entry. Its antigen is undetermined. The sample comes from a study of cytomegalovirus exposure and HLA in healthy donors. Broader study findings: Sequencing depth across donors, presence/absence analyses assumed, was roughly uniform.

Germline assignment: CDR1 SQVTM and CDR2 ANQGSEA. The CDR3 is 13 residues long. With 7 bases removed from V and 1 base from J, the gap between germline ends came to 13 bases. The PCR contained 60 Vbeta and 13 Jbeta primers. Profiling relied on immunoSEQ multiplex PCR, and the TCRdb table lists in-frame clones only, not all of them. The data contain around 200,000 clones, 65% to 90% of them seen just once; the ten biggest clones take up roughly 1.3%. Sequenced input: PBMCs. The chain uses TRBV29-1 and TRBJ1-1, with D unclear. The TCR comes from a girl between 10 and 17 years old in good health and CMV-seronegative. The CDR3 reads CSALSQANTEAFF. Written as DNA, the CDR3 is TGCAGCGCCCTTAGTCAAGCGAACACTGAAGCTTTCTTT.